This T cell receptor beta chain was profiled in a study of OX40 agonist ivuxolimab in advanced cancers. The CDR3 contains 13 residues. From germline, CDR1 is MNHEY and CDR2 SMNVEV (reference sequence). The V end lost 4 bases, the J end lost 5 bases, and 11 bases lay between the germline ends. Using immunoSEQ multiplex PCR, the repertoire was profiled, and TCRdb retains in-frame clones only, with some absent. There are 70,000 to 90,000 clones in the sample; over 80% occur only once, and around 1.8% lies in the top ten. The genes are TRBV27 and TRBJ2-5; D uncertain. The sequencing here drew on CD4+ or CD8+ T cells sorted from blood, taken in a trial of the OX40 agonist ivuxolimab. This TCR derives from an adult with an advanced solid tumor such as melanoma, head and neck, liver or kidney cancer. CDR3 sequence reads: CASSSPPRETQYF. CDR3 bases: TGTGCCAGCAGTTCCCCCCCACGGGAGACCCAGTACTTC.